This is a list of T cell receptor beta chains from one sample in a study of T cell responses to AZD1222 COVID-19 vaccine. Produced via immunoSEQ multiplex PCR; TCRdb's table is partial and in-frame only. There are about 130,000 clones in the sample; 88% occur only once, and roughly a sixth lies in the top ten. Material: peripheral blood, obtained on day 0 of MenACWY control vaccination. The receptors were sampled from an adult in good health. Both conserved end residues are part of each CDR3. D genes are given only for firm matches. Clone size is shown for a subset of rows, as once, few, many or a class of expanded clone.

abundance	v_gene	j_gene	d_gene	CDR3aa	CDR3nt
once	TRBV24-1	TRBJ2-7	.	CATSDPGSVGYEQYF	TGTGCCACCAGTGACCCGGGGTCCGTGGGCTACGAGCAGTACTTC
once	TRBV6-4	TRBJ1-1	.	CASRPGNTEAFF	TGTGCCAGCAGGCCAGGGAACACTGAAGCTTTCTTT
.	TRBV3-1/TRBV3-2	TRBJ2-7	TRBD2	CASSQGREYYEQYF	TGTGCCAGCAGCCAGGGGCGGGAGTACTACGAGCAGTACTTC
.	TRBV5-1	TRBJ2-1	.	CASSETPDRYNEQFF	TGCGCCAGCAGCGAGACTCCCGACAGGTACAATGAGCAGTTCTTC
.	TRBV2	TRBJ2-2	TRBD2	CASSVLAANTGELFF	TGTGCCAGCAGTGTACTAGCGGCGAACACCGGGGAGCTGTTTTTT
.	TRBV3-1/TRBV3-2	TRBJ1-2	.	CASSLEGRSGYTF	TGTGCCAGCAGCCTGGAGGGGAGAAGTGGCTACACCTTC
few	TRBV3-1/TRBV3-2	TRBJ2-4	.	CASSQQALAKNIQYF	TGTGCCAGCAGCCAACAAGCCCTAGCCAAAAACATTCAGTACTTC
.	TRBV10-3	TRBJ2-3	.	CAISPGGTDTQYF	TGTGCCATCAGCCCGGGCGGCACAGATACGCAGTATTTT
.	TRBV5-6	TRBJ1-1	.	CASSLWGKAFF	TGTGCCAGCAGCTTGTGGGGGAAAGCTTTCTTT
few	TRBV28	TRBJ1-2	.	CASSLGRVGGYTF	TGTGCCAGCAGTTTAGGACGGGTGGGTGGCTACACCTTC
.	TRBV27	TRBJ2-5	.	CASSLYPGTETQYF	TGTGCCAGCAGTTTATATCCAGGGACAGAGACCCAGTACTTC
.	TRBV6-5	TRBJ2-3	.	CATGDSDTQYF	TGTGCCACCGGGGACTCAGATACGCAGTATTTT
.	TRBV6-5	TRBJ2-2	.	CASSYTDRPYTGELFF	TGTGCCAGCAGTTACACCGACAGACCCTACACCGGGGAGCTGTTTTTT
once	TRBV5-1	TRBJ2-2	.	CASSFSQGHTGELFF	TGCGCCAGCAGCTTTAGCCAGGGACACACCGGGGAGCTGTTTTTT
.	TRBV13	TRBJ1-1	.	CASSLVGGDTARGAFF	TGTGCCAGCAGCTTAGTCGGAGGGGATACAGCTCGGGGAGCTTTCTTT
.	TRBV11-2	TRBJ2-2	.	CASSLGHPNTGELFF	TGTGCCAGCAGCCTGGGGCACCCGAACACCGGGGAGCTGTTTTTT
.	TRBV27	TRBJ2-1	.	CGPRGVNEQFF	TGTGGCCCCAGGGGCGTGAATGAGCAGTTCTTC
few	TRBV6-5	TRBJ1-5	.	CASSGRRGQPQHF	TGTGCCAGCAGCGGACGGCGGGGTCAGCCCCAGCATTTT
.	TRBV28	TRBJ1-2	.	CASSLGGPLKRGYTF	TGTGCCAGCAGTTTAGGTGGGCCACTAAAAAGAGGCTACACCTTC
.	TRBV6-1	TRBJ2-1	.	CASSEVALAYNEQFF	TGTGCCAGCAGTGAGGTAGCGTTAGCCTACAATGAGCAGTTCTTC
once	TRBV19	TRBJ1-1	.	CASNSVLGEAFF	TGTGCCAGTAACAGTGTTCTGGGTGAAGCTTTCTTT
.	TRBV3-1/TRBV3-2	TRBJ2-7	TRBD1	CASSRTGREQYF	TGTGCCAGCAGCCGGACAGGGCGGGAGCAGTACTTC
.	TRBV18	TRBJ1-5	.	CASSLREGTNQPQHF	TGTGCCAGCTCACTCAGGGAGGGGACAAATCAGCCCCAGCATTTT
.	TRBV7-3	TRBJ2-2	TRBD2	CASSLRAPQQRESSGELFF	TGTGCCAGCAGCTTAAGAGCCCCCCAACAGCGGGAGTCCTCCGGGGAGCTGTTTTTT
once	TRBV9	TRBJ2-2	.	CASRIAPTGELFF	TGTGCCAGCCGAATAGCACCCACCGGGGAGCTGTTTTTT
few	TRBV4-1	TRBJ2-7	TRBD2	CASSLPGGGSIEQYF	TGCGCCAGCAGCCTGCCCGGCGGCGGGAGTATCGAGCAGTACTTC
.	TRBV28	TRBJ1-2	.	CASSLSRGRYYGYTF	TGTGCCAGCAGTTTATCGCGGGGGCGCTACTATGGCTACACCTTC
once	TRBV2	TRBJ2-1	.	CASRDYSYNEQFF	TGTGCCAGCAGGGACTACTCCTACAATGAGCAGTTCTTC
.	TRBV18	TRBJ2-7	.	CASSPGASGSEQYF	TGTGCCAGCTCACCAGGGGCTAGTGGGAGCGAGCAGTACTTC
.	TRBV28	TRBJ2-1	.	CASPPKGGSYGEQFF	TGTGCCAGCCCCCCAAAGGGTGGGAGTTACGGTGAGCAGTTCTTC
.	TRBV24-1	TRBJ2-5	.	CATSDSLGEGETQYF	TGTGCCACCAGTGATTCTCTGGGGGAAGGAGAGACCCAGTACTTC
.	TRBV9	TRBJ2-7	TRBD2	CASSVGLAGELYEQYF	TGTGCCAGCAGCGTAGGACTAGCGGGGGAACTCTACGAGCAGTACTTC
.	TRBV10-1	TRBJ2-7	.	CASSGHPGSVDEQYF	TGCGCCAGCAGTGGGCATCCCGGGAGTGTCGACGAGCAGTACTTC
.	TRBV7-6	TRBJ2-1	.	CASSLVGLNSGDEQFF	TGTGCCAGCAGCTTAGTAGGGTTGAATAGTGGCGATGAGCAGTTCTTC
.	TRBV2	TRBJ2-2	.	CASRRQTNTGELFF	TGTGCCAGCCGCCGACAAACGAACACCGGGGAGCTGTTTTTT
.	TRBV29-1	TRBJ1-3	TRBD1	CSVEERTGPSSGNTIYF	TGCAGCGTTGAAGAGAGGACAGGGCCAAGCTCTGGAAACACCATATATTTT
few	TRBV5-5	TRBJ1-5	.	CASSRRVGNSNQPQHF	TGTGCCAGCAGCCGTAGGGTGGGTAATAGCAATCAGCCCCAGCATTTT
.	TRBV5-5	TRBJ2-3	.	CASSLIGGSTDTQYF	TGTGCCAGCAGCTTGATAGGGGGGAGCACAGATACGCAGTATTTT
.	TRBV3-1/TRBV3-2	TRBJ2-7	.	CASSQRRNTYEQYF	TGTGCCAGCAGCCAACGAAGGAACACCTACGAGCAGTACTTC
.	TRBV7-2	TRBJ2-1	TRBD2	CASSKTSGRMYNEQFF	TGTGCCAGCAGTAAGACTAGCGGGAGGATGTACAATGAGCAGTTCTTC
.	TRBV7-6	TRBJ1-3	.	CASSPIRGSGNTIYF	TGTGCCAGCAGTCCCATAAGGGGCTCTGGAAACACCATATATTTT
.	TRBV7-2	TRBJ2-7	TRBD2	CASSLSSGPYEQYF	TGTGCCAGCAGCTTGTCTAGCGGGCCCTACGAGCAGTACTTC
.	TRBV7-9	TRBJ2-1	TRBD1	CASNDRGGNNEQFF	TGTGCCAGCAACGACAGGGGCGGAAACAATGAGCAGTTCTTC
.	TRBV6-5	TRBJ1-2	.	CASSYSIQLGGYTF	TGTGCCAGCAGTTACTCGATACAGTTGGGAGGCTACACCTTC
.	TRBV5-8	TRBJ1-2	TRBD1	CASSRTGVYGGYTF	TGTGCCAGCAGCCGGACAGGGGTTTATGGTGGCTACACCTTC
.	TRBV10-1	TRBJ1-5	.	CATPDRSNRQPQHF	TGCGCCACCCCTGACAGGTCAAATCGCCAGCCCCAGCATTTT
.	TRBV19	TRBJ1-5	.	CASTTPEWNQPQHF	TGTGCCAGTACCACCCCAGAATGGAATCAGCCCCAGCATTTT
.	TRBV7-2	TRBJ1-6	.	CASSATVIPQRSPLHF	TGTGCCAGCAGCGCTACGGTCATTCCCCAGCGATCACCCCTCCACTTT
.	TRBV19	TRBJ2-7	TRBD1	CASNPGRGIYEQYF	TGTGCCAGTAATCCCGGCAGGGGGATCTACGAGCAGTACTTC